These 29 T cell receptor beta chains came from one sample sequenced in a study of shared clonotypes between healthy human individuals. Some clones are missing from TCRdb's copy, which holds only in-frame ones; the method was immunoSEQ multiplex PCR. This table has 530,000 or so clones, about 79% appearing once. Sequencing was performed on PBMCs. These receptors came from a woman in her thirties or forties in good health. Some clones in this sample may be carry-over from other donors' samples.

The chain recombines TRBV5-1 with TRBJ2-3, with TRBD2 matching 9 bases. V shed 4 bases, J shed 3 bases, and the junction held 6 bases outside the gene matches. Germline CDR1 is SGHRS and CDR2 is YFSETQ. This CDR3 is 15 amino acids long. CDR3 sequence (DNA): TGCGCCAGCAGCACCAGACTAGCGGATACAGATACGCAGTATTTT. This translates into CASSTRLADTDTQYF.

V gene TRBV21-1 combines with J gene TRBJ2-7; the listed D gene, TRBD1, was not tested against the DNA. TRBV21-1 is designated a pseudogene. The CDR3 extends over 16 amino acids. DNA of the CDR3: TGTGCCAGCAGCAAAGATGAGGACAGGGGGCCGTACGAGCAGTACTTC. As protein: CASSKDEDRGPYEQYF.

CDR3 sequence (DNA): TGTGCCAGCAGCTCTACACAGGGAAAAACTGAAGCTTTCTTT. This codes for CASSSTQGKTEAFF. The chain couples TRBV7-9 to TRBJ1-1, with D perhaps matching TRBD1 (6 bases). CDR1 and CDR2 from the germline V gene are SEHNR and FQNEAQ (reference sequence). Trimming removed 4 bases from V and 5 bases from J, with 14 bases in between. This CDR3 has 14 amino acids.

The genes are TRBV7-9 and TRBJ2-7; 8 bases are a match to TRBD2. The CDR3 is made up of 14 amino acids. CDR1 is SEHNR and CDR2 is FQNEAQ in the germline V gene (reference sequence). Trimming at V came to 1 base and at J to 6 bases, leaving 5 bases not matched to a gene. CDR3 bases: TGTGCCAGCAGCTTAGATCCGGGAGGGAGCGAGCAGTACTTC. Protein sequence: CASSLDPGGSEQYF.

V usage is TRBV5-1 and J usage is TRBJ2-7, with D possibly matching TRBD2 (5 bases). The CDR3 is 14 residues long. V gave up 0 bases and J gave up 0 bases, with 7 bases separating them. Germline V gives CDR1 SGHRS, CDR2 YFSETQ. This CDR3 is CASSLGRSSYEQYF. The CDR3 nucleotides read TGCGCCAGCAGCTTGGGGAGGAGCTCCTACGAGCAGTACTTC.

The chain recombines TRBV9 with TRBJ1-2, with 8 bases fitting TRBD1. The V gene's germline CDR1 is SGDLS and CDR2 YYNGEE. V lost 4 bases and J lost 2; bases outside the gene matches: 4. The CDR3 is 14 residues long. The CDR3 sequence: CASSPTGGNYGYTF. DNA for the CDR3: TGTGCCAGCAGCCCCACAGGGGGAAACTATGGCTACACCTTC.

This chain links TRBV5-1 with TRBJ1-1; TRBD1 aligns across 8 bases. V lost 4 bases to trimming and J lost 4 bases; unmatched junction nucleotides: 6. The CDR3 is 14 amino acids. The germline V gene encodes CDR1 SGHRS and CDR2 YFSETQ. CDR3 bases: TGCGCCAGCAGCGACCAGGGGGCAGGCACTGAAGCTTTCTTT. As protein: CASSDQGAGTEAFF. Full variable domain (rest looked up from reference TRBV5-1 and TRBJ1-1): KAGVTQTPRYLIKTRGQQVTLSCSPISGHRSVSWYQQTPGQGLQFLFEYFSETQRNKGNFPGRFSGRQFSNSRSEMNVSTLELGDSALYLCASSDQGAGTEAFFGQGTRLTVV.

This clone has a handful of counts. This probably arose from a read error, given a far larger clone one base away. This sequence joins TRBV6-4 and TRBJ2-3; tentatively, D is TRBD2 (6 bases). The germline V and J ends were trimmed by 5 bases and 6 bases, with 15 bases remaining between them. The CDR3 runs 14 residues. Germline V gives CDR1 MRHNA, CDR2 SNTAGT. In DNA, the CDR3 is TGTGCCAGCAGTCGCGGGAAAGACTTGGATACGCAGTATTTT. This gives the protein CASSRGKDLDTQYF.

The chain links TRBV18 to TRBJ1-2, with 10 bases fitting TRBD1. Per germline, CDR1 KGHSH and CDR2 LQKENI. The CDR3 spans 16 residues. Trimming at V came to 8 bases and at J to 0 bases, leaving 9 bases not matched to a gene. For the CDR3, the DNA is TGTGCCAGCAGCACCTCGGGACAGGGGCCTAACTATGGCTACACCTTC. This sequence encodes CASSTSGQGPNYGYTF.

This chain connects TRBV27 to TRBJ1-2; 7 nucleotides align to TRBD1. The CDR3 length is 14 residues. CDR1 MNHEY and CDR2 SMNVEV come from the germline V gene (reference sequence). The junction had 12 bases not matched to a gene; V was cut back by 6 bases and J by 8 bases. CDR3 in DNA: TGTGCCAGCAGCCTCCGACTCGGGACAGTCGGCTACACCTTC. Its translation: CASSLRLGTVGYTF.

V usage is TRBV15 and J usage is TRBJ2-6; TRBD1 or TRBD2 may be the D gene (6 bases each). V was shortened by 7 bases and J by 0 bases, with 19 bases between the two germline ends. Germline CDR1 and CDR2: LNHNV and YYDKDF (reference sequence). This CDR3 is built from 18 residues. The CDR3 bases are TGTGCCACCACCCCCCTGGGGGGCTTCTACTCTGGGGCCAACGTCCTGACTTTC. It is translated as CATTPLGGFYSGANVLTF.

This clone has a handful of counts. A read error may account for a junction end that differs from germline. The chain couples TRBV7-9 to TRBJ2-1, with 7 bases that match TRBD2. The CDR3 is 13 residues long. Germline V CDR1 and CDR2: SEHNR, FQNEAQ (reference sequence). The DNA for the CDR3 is TGTGCCAGCACCTTAGCGGGTGGCAATGAGCAGTTCTTC. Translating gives CASTLAGGNEQFF.

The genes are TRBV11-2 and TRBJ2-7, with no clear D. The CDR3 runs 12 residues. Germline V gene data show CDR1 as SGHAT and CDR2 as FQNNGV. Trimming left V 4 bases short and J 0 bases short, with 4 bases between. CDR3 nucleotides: TGTGCCAGCAGCTCGAGCTCCTACGAGCAGTACTTC. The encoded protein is CASSSSSYEQYF.

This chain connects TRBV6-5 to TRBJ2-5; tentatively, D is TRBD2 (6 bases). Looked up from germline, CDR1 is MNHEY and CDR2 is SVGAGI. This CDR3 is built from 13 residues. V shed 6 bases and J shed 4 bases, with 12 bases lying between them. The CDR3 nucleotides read TGTGCCAGCAGCAACCCGGGAGTAGAGACCCAGTACTTC. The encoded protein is CASSNPGVETQYF.

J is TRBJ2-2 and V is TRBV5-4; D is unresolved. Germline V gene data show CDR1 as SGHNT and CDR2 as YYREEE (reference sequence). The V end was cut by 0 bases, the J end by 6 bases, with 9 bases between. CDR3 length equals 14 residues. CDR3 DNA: TGTGCCAGCAGCTTGGGGGGTGAGGCCGGGGAGCTGTTTTTT. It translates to CASSLGGEAGELFF.

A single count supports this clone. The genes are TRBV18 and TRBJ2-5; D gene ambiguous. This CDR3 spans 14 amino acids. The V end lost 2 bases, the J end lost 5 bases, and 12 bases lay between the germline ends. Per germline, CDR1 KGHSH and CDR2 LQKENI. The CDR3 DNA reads TGTGCCAGCTCACCATCTTCGTCACGGGAGACCCAGTACTTC. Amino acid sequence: CASSPSSSRETQYF. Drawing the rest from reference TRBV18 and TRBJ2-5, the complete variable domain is NAGVMQNPRHLVRRRGQEARLRCSPMKGHSHVYWYRQLPEEGLKFMVYLQKENIIDESGMPKERFSAEFPKEGPSILRIQQVVRGDSAAYFCASSPSSSRETQYFGPGTRLLVL.

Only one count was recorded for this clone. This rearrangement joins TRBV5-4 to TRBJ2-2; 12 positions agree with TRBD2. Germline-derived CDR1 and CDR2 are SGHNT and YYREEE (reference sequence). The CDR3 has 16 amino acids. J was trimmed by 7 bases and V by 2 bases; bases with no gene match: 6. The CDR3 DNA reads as TGTGCCAGCAGCTTTCTAGCGGGAGGGCTCGGCGGGGAGCTGTTTTTT. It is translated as CASSFLAGGLGGELFF.

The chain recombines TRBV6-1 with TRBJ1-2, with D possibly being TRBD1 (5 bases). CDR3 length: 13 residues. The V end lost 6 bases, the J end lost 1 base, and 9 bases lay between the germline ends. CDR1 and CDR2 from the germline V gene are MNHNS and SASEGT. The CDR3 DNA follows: TGTGCCAGCAGACAGGAGCTTAACTATGGCTACACCTTC. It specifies CASRQELNYGYTF.

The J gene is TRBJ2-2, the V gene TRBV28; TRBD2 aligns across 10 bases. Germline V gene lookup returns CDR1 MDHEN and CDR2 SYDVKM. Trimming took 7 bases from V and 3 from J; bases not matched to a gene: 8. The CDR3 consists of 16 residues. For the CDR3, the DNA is TGTGCCAGCACTCTCCCGGGACTAGCGTACACCGGGGAGCTGTTTTTT. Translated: CASTLPGLAYTGELFF.

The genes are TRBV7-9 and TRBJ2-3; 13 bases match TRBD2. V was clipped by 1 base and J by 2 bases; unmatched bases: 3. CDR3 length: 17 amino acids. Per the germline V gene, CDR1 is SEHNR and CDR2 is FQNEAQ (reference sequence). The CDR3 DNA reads TGTGCCAGCAGCTTAGGGACTAGCGGGGGCTACACAGATACGCAGTATTTT. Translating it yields CASSLGTSGGYTDTQYF.

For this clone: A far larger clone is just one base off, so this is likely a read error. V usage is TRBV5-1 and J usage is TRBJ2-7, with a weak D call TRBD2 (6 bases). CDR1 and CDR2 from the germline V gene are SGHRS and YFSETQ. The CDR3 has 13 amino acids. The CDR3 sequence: CASMLRGGYEQCF. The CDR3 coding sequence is TGCGCCAGCATGCTGCGGGGTGGCTACGAGCAGTGCTTC.

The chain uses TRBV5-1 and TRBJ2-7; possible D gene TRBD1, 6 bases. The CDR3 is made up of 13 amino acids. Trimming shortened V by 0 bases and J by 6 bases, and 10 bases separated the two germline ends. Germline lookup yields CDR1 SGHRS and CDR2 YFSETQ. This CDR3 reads CASSLGQAPEQYF. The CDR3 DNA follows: TGCGCCAGCAGCTTGGGACAGGCGCCCGAGCAGTACTTC.

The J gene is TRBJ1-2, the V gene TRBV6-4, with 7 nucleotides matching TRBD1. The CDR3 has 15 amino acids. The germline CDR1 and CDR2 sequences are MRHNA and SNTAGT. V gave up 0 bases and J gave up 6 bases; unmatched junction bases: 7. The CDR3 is CASSDSAGQADGYTF. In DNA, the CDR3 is TGTGCCAGCAGTGACTCGGCTGGACAGGCGGATGGCTACACCTTC.

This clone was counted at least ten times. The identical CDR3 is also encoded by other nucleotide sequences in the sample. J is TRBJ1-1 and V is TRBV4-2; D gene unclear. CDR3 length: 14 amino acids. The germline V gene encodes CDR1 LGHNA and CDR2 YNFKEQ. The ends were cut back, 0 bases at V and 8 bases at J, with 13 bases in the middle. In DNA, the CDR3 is TGTGCCAGCAGCCAAGATTTTACAAGTGACGAAGCTTTCTTT. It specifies CASSQDFTSDEAFF.

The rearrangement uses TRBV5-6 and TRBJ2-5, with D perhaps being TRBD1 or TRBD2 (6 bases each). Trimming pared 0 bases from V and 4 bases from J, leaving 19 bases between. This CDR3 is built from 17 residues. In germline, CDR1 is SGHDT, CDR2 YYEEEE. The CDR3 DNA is TGTGCCAGCAGCTTGGCACCTGGAATGGGGGGCGGAGAGACCCAGTACTTC. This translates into CASSLAPGMGGGETQYF.

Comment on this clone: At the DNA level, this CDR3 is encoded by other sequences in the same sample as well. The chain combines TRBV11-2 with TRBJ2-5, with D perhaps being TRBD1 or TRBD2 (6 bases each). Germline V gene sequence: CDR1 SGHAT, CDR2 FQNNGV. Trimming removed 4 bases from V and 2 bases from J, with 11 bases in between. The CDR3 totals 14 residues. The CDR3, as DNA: TGTGCCAGCAGCTCCTTAGGGGGGCAAGAGACCCAGTACTTC. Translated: CASSSLGGQETQYF.

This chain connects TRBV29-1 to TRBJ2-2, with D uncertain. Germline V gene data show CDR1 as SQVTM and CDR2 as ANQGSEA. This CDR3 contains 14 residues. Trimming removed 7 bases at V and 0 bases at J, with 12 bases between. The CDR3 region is CSAGRTSNTGELFF. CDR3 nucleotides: TGCAGCGCCGGACGGACCTCGAACACCGGGGAGCTGTTTTTT.

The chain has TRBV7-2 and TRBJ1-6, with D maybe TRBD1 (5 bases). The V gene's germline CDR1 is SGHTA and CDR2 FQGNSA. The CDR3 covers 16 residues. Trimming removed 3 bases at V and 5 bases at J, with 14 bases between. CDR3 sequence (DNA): TGTGCCAGCAGCTTTCTCTTGACAGCTCATAATTCACCCCTCCACTTT. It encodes CASSFLLTAHNSPLHF.

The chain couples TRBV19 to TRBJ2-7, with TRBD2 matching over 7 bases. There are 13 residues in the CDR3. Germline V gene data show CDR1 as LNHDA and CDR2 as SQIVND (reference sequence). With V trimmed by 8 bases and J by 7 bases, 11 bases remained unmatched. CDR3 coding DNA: TGTGCCAGTTCCGGCGGGAGAAGTCGGGAGCAGTACTTC. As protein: CASSGGRSREQYF.